This record looks at one T cell receptor (beta chain) sequence and its context. What it binds is not known. Produced via immunoSEQ multiplex PCR; TCRdb's table is partial and in-frame only. The data contain about 100,000 clones, roughly nine tenths of them singletons. Following autologous stem cell transplantation, relapse occurred in every patient, and exposure to brentuximab vedotin varied. The sample originates from a study of PD-1 blockade in classical Hodgkin lymphoma. Broader study findings: When nivolumab was started under 1 year after ASCT, patients were excluded. Patients newly diagnosed and complete responders had comparable baseline diversity. Newly diagnosed patients were said to have less baseline TCR diversity than healthy donors did. Significant TCR diversity gains by C4D1 occurred in CD4+ but not CD8+ cells.

The trim removed 2 bases at V and 4 bases at J, leaving 4 bases unmatched. This CDR3 has 13 amino acids. Germline CDR1 GTSNPN, CDR2 SVGIG (reference sequence). The material sequenced was peripheral blood mononuclear cells (PBMCs), taken before the second cycle of nivolumab. This receptor was obtained from a human donor with classical Hodgkin lymphoma. This chain connects TRBV30 to TRBJ1-2; 7 bases line up with TRBD1. CDR3 sequence: CAWSRDSPYGYTF. Written as DNA, the CDR3 is TGTGCCTGGAGTCGGGACAGCCCCTATGGCTACACCTTC.